This TCR beta chain was obtained from a study of T cells in Graves' hyperthyroidism and ophthalmopathy. Germline V gene sequence: CDR1 SGHDN, CDR2 FVKESK. The CDR3 loop spans 18 amino acids. Trimming took off 1 base at V and 4 bases at J, with 22 bases between the two ends. Amplification targeted TCR beta CDR3 regions from RNA transcripts. Carried out on the TCR CDR3, a first-round RT-PCR used the HTBI primer set. TCRdb passed the multiplex PCR reads through MiXCR, listing each CDR3 protein once. The data contain about 640,000 distinct CDR3 sequences, around 13% of them singletons. The genes are TRBV14 and TRBJ1-2, with D perhaps matching TRBD1 (5 bases). This clonotype originated in a woman in her forties or fifties with Graves' ophthalmopathy. The sequenced sample consisted of blood. The CDR3 reads CASSQGNRRGPGTYGYTF. The CDR3 DNA sequence: TGTGCCAGCAGCCAAGGCAATAGAAGGGGACCAGGAACCTATGGCTACACCTTC. Using reference TRBV14 and TRBJ1-2 for the parts outside the CDR3, the full variable domain is EAGVTQFPSHSVIEKGQTVTLRCDPISGHDNLYWYRRVMGKEIKFLLHFVKESKQDESGMPNNRFLAERTGGTYSTLKVQPAELEDSGVYFCASSQGNRRGPGTYGYTFGSGTRLTVV.